This T cell receptor beta chain was captured in a study of T cell responses to AZD1222 COVID-19 vaccine. Method: immunoSEQ multiplex PCR; TCRdb's copy keeps in-frame clones and lacks some. The sample carries 150,000 to 200,000 clones, approximately 91% recorded once. V gave up 5 bases and J gave up 3 bases, with 13 bases separating them. CDR1 SGHAT and CDR2 FQNNGV come from the germline V gene. There are 15 residues in the CDR3. The V gene is TRBV11-2, the J gene TRBJ2-2; D possibly matches TRBD1 or TRBD2 (5 bases each). The specimen comprised peripheral blood, sampled 28 days after the second AZD1222 dose. This sequence was found in an adult who received the AZD1222 COVID-19 vaccine. Here the CDR3 reads CASSPGTKYTGELFF. CDR3 nucleotide sequence: TGTGCCAGCAGCCCTGGGACCAAATACACCGGGGAGCTGTTTTTT.